These 3 T cell receptor beta chains came from one sample sequenced in a study of cytomegalovirus exposure and HLA in healthy donors. Researchers ran the PCR with 60 Vbeta and 13 Jbeta primers. Assay: immunoSEQ multiplex PCR; the TCRdb copy retains only in-frame clones and omits some. This sample yields 95,000 to 150,000 clones, of which approximately 78% are seen a single time; approximately 11% belongs to the top ten. The specimen sequenced was PBMCs. Receptors originate from a man younger than 40 in good health and CMV-seropositive.

The chain joins TRBV6-1 to TRBJ2-7; a weak D match, TRBD2 (5 bases). Germline-derived CDR1 and CDR2 are MNHNS and SASEGT. CDR3 length: 12 amino acids. V gave up 6 bases and J gave up 8 bases, with 14 bases separating them. The CDR3 here is CASRLGVGQQYF. The CDR3 DNA sequence: TGTGCCAGCAGACTAGGAGTAGGGCAGCAGTACTTC.

The chain recombines TRBV27 with TRBJ2-4, with 7 bases matching TRBD1. V trimming: 4 bases; J trimming: 0 bases; junction bases outside the gene matches: 3. CDR1 is MNHEY, CDR2 SMNVEV, per germline (reference sequence). The CDR3 length is 15 residues. As DNA, the CDR3 is TGTGCCAGCAGTTGGGACAGCCTAGCCAAAAACATTCAGTACTTC. It encodes CASSWDSLAKNIQYF.

This chain connects TRBV5-1 to TRBJ2-7, with a weak D call TRBD1 (6 bases). The germline V gene has CDR1 SGHRS and CDR2 YFSETQ. There are 17 residues in the CDR3. The V gene lost 3 bases and the J gene lost 2 bases, with 21 bases spanning the gap. The CDR3 sequence: CASSSIRSNRATYEQYF. DNA for the CDR3: TGCGCCAGCAGCTCTATCAGGTCCAACAGGGCTACCTACGAGCAGTACTTC. Supplemented by reference TRBV5-1 and TRBJ2-7, the full variable domain reads KAGVTQTPRYLIKTRGQQVTLSCSPISGHRSVSWYQQTPGQGLQFLFEYFSETQRNKGNFPGRFSGRQFSNSRSEMNVSTLELGDSALYLCASSSIRSNRATYEQYFGPGTRLTVT.